Shown below are 10 T cell receptor beta chains from a single sample sequenced in a study of blood T cell repertoires in COVID-19. The assay was immunoSEQ multiplex PCR, and TCRdb's table has in-frame clones only and misses some. The repertoire consists of about 310,000 clones, with approximately 86% occurring once and the leading ten covering 1% to 1.5%. Sequenced material: peripheral blood. The receptors originated from a man between 65 and 85 years old with acute or convalescent COVID-19.

The chain carries TRBV7-2 and TRBJ2-2; a weak D match, TRBD2 (5 bases). The CDR3 loop spans 14 amino acids. Germline CDR1 and CDR2: SGHTA and FQGNSA. V was trimmed by 5 bases and J by 6 bases, leaving 13 bases between them. In DNA, the CDR3 is TGTGCCAGCAGCGCCACTAGAACCCCCGGGGAGCTGTTTTTT. Translating it yields CASSATRTPGELFF.

The V and J genes are TRBV7-9 and TRBJ1-1; D is ambiguous. The CDR3 spans 12 residues. With 5 bases removed from V and 9 bases from J, the gap between germline ends came to 13 bases. CDR1 and CDR2 from the germline V gene are SEHNR and FQNEAQ (reference sequence). DNA of the CDR3: TGTGCCAGCAGCACAGACCTCTCCCAAGCTTTCTTT. Translated, it gives CASSTDLSQAFF.

The gene calls are TRBV4-2 and TRBJ2-7, with no clear D. CDR1 LGHNA and CDR2 YNFKEQ come from the germline V gene. Trimming pared 0 bases from V and 3 bases from J, leaving 9 bases between. The CDR3 length is 14 residues. CDR3 bases: TGTGCCAGCAGCCAAGATAACTTTGGCTACGAGCAGTACTTC. Amino acids: CASSQDNFGYEQYF.

The chain links TRBV10-1 to TRBJ1-5; maybe TRBD1 (6 bases). The CDR3 sequence is 16 residues long. V was cut by 2 bases and J by 0 bases, with 11 bases left in between. Germline loops: CDR1 WNHNN, CDR2 SYGVQD (reference sequence). CDR3 amino acids: CASSEARQVSNQPQHF. For the CDR3, the DNA is TGCGCCAGCAGTGAGGCAAGACAGGTTAGCAATCAGCCCCAGCATTTT.

This clone was detected once. The rearrangement links TRBV29-1 to TRBJ1-5; unclear D gene. V dropped 0 bases and J dropped 0 bases, with 12 bases sitting between them. The germline V gene has CDR1 SQVTM and CDR2 ANQGSEA. The CDR3 runs to 16 residues. Here the CDR3 reads CSVEDLAADSNQPQHF. CDR3 in DNA: TGCAGCGTTGAAGATCTGGCCGCTGATAGCAATCAGCCCCAGCATTTT. Full variable domain (missing parts from reference TRBV29-1 and TRBJ1-5): SAVISQKPSRDICQRGTSLTIQCQVDSQVTMMFWYRQQPGQSLTLIATANQGSEATYESGFVIDKFPISRPNLTFSTLTVSNMSPEDSSIYLCSVEDLAADSNQPQHFGDGTRLSIL.

This clone was recorded a few times. This chain joins TRBV25-1 and TRBJ2-7, with a weak D call TRBD2 (5 bases). Per the germline V gene, CDR1 is MGHDK and CDR2 is SYGVNS. The CDR3 totals 13 residues. Trimming left V 9 bases short and J 0 bases short, with 12 bases between. CDR3 sequence: CASRDYFSYEQYF. The CDR3 DNA is TGTGCCAGTAGAGACTATTTCTCCTACGAGCAGTACTTC.

The rearrangement joins TRBV7-9 to TRBJ2-7, with TRBD1 matching 7 bases. The CDR3 sequence is 16 residues long. V lost 4 bases to trimming and J lost 3 bases; unmatched junction nucleotides: 12. CDR1 SEHNR and CDR2 FQNEAQ come from the germline V gene (reference sequence). CDR3 loop: CASSSTPGQKNYEQYF. The CDR3 region has the DNA TGTGCCAGCAGCTCTACCCCGGGACAGAAAAACTACGAGCAGTACTTC.

The rearrangement links TRBV19 to TRBJ1-1; the D gene is possibly TRBD1 (6 bases). There are 14 residues in the CDR3. The V gene lost 2 bases and the J gene lost 6 bases, with 13 bases spanning the gap. The germline CDR1 and CDR2 sequences are LNHDA and SQIVND (reference sequence). CDR3 sequence: CASSIHSGAPEAFF. CDR3 nucleotides: TGTGCCAGTAGTATACATTCAGGGGCCCCTGAAGCTTTCTTT. Full variable domain (missing parts from reference TRBV19 and TRBJ1-1): DGGITQSPKYLFRKEGQNVTLSCEQNLNHDAMYWYRQDPGQGLRLIYYSQIVNDFQKGDIAEGYSVSREKKESFPLTVTSAQKNPTAFYLCASSIHSGAPEAFFGQGTRLTVV.

V and J are TRBV29-1 and TRBJ2-7; TRBD1 aligns across 8 bases. After removal of 7 bases from V and 3 bases from J, the junction contained 14 bases not matched to a gene. Germline CDR1 is SQVTM and CDR2 is ANQGSEA. There are 15 residues in the CDR3. For the CDR3, the DNA is TGCAGCGCTGCCTCCGAGGGACAGGAGATCTACGAGCAGTACTTC. It is translated as CSAASEGQEIYEQYF.

V and J are TRBV12-3 or TRBV12-4 and TRBJ2-7; D is unclear. V was pared by 3 bases and J by 6 bases, with 12 bases between. The CDR3 consists of 13 residues. The CDR3: CASSFFSSSEQYF. CDR3 in DNA: TGTGCCAGCAGTTTCTTCTCGTCTTCCGAGCAGTACTTC.